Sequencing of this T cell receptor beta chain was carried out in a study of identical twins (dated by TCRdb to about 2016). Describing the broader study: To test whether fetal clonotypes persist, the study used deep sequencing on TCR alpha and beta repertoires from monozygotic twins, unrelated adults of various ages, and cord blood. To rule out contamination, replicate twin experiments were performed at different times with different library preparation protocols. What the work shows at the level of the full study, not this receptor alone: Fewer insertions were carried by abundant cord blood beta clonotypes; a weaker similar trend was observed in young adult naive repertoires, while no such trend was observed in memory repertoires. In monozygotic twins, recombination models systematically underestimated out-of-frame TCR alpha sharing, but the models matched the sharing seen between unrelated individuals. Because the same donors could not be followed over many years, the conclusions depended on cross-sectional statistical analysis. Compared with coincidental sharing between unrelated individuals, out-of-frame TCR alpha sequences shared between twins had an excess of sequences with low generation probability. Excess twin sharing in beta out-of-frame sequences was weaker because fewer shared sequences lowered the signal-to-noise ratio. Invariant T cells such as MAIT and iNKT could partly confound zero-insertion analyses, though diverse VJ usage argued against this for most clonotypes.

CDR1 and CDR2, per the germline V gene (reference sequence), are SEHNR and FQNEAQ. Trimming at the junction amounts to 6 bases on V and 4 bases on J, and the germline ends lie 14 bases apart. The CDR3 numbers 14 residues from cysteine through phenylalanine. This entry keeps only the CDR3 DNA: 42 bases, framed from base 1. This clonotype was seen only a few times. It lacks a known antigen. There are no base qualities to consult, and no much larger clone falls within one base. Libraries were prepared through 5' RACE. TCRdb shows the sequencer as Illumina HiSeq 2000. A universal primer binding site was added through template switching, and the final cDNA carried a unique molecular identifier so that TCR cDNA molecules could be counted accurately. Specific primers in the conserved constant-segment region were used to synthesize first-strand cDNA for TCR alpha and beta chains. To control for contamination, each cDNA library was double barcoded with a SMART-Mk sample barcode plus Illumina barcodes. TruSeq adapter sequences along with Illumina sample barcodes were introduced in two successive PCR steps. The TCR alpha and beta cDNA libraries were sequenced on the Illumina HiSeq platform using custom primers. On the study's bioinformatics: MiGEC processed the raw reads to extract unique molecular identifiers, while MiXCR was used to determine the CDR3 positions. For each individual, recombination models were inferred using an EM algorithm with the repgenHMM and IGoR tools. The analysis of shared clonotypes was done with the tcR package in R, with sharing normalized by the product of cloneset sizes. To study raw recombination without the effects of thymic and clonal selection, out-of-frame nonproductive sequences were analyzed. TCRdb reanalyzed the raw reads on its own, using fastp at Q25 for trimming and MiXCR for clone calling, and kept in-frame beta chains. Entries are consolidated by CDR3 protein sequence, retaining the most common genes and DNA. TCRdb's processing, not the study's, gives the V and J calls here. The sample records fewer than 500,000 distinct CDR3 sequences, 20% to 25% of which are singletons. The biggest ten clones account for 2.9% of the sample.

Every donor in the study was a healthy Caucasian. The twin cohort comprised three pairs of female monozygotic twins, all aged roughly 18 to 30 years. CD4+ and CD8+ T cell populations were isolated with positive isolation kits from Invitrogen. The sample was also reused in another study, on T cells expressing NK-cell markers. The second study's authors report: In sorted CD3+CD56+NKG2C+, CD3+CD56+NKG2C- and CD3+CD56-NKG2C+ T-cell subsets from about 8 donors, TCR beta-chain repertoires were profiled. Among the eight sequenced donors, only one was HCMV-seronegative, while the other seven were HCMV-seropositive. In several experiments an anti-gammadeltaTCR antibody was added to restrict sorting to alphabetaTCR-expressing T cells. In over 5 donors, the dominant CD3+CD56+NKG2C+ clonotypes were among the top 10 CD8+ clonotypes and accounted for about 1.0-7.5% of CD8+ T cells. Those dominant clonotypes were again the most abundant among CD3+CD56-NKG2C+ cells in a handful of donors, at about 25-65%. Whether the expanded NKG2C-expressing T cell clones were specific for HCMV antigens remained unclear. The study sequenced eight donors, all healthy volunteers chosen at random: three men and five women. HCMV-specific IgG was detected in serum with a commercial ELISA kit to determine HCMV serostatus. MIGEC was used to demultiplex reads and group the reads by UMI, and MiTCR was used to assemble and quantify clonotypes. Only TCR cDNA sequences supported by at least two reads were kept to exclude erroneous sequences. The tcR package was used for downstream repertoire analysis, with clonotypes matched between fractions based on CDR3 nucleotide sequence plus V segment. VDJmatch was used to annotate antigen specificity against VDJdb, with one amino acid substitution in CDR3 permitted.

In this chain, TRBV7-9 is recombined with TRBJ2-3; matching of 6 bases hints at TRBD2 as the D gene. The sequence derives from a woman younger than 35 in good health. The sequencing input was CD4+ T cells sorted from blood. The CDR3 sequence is CASSPGVRSDTQYF. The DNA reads TGTGCCAGCAGTCCGGGGGTCAGGTCAGATACGCAGTATTTT.